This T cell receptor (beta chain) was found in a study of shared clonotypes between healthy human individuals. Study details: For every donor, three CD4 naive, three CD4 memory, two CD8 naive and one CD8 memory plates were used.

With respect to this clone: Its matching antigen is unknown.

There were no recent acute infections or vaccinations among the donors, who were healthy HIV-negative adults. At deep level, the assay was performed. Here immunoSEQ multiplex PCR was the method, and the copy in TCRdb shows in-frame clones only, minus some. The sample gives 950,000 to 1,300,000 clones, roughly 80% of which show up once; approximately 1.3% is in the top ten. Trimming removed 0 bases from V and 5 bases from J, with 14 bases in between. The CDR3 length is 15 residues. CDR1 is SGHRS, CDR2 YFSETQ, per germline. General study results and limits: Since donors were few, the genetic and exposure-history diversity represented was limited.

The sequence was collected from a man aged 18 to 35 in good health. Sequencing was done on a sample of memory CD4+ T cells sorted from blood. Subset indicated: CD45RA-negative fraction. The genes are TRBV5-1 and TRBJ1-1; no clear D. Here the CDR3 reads CASSLEGPGGTEAFF. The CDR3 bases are TGCGCCAGCAGCTTGGAAGGGCCGGGAGGAACTGAAGCTTTCTTT.